One sample yielded the 22 T cell receptor beta chains listed below, sequenced in a study of blood T cells in healthy people across ages. Primers used in a second PCR of about 6 to 11 cycles were a sample-barcoded 5' primer and a J-beta primer mix. One entry per CDR3 protein results from TCRdb running MiXCR on the 5' RACE reads. Here the sample spans about 1.8 million distinct CDR3 sequences, around half being singletons. What was sequenced was blood. These receptors were taken from a woman in her forties in good health.

The chain recombines TRBV24-1 with TRBJ2-2; D is perhaps TRBD1 (5 bases). The CDR3 loop spans 16 amino acids. The V end was cut by 0 bases, the J end by 4 bases, with 11 bases between. The germline CDR1 and CDR2 sequences are KGHDR and SFDVKD. Written as DNA, the CDR3 is TGTGCCACCAGTGATTTGAGGCAGGGCACCACCGGGGAGCTGTTTTTT. It specifies CATSDLRQGTTGELFF.

The chain joins TRBV9 to TRBJ2-3, with D possibly TRBD2 on 5 matching bases. Trimming removed 0 bases at V and 4 bases at J, with 12 bases between. This CDR3 region has 15 residues. Germline V gives CDR1 SGDLS, CDR2 YYNGEE. DNA for the CDR3: TGTGCCAGCAGCGTAGAGCCGGGAAGCGCAGATACGCAGTATTTT. Its translation: CASSVEPGSADTQYF.

The table lists this clonotype with a few counts. The chain recombines TRBV4-1 with TRBJ2-3; D might be TRBD2 (5 bases). The CDR3 covers 15 residues. Trimming cost V 0 bases and J 2 bases, with 9 bases left between them. Germline lookup yields CDR1 MGHRA and CDR2 YSYEKL. This CDR3 is CASSQDAGFTDTQYF. In DNA, the CDR3 is TGCGCCAGCAGCCAAGACGCGGGTTTCACAGATACGCAGTATTTT.

The chain employs TRBV9 and TRBJ2-1; 7 bases are shared with TRBD1. Unmatched junction bases numbered 12, after V lost 3 bases and J lost 15 bases. CDR3 length: 13 amino acids. Germline CDR1 is SGDLS and CDR2 is YYNGEE. For the CDR3, the DNA is TGTGCCAGCAGCGCAGTCTACAGGGGTACTACGTTCTTC. Its translation is CASSAVYRGTTFF.

The chain carries TRBV4-3 and TRBJ2-3; D unclear. Per germline, CDR1 LGHNA and CDR2 YSLEER. The V end lost 0 bases, the J end lost 7 bases, and 8 bases lay between the germline ends. This CDR3 is built from 13 residues. The CDR3 sequence: CASSQEHGNTQYF. The CDR3 coding sequence is TGCGCCAGCAGCCAAGAGCACGGTAATACGCAGTATTTT.

This clonotype was picked up a small number of times. The chain couples TRBV20-1 to TRBJ2-1; 9 bases are shared with TRBD2. Germline V gene lookup returns CDR1 DFQATT and CDR2 SNEGSKA (reference sequence). V gave up 2 bases and J gave up 5 bases; unmatched junction bases: 4. The CDR3 runs 14 residues. The CDR3 loop reads CSARRVAGDNEQFF. The DNA of the CDR3 is TGCAGTGCTAGAAGGGTAGCGGGGGACAATGAGCAGTTCTTC.

The genes are TRBV27 and TRBJ2-7, with 9 bases lining up with TRBD1. CDR1 is MNHEY, CDR2 SMNVEV, per germline (reference sequence). The CDR3 contains 14 residues. Losses at the gene ends were 6 bases for V and 3 bases for J; bases not matched to a gene: 6. The CDR3 reads CASRGTGYFYEQYF. The CDR3 DNA reads as TGTGCCAGCAGAGGGACAGGGTATTTCTACGAGCAGTACTTC.

The V gene is TRBV29-1, the J gene TRBJ1-2, with TRBD1 matching 8 bases. The CDR3 is 13 residues long. CDR1 and CDR2 from the germline V gene are SQVTM and ANQGSEA. J was trimmed by 5 bases and V by 2 bases; bases with no gene match: 4. The CDR3 protein is CSVETGQGYGYTF. CDR3 DNA sequence: TGCAGCGTTGAAACCGGACAGGGTTATGGCTACACCTTC.

The chain couples TRBV7-9 to TRBJ2-2; possible D gene TRBD2, 7 bases. This CDR3 comprises 18 residues. V was pared by 4 bases and J by 0 bases, with 18 bases between. The germline V gene has CDR1 SEHNR and CDR2 FQNEAQ (reference sequence). The CDR3 reads CASSSLRGAGANTGELFF. The CDR3 DNA reads TGTGCCAGCAGCTCCCTTCGGGGGGCAGGGGCGAACACCGGGGAGCTGTTTTTT. Combining the CDR3 with reference TRBV7-9 and TRBJ2-2 gives the whole variable domain DTGVSQNPRHKITKRGQNVTFRCDPISEHNRLYWYRQTLGQGPEFLTYFQNEAQLEKSRLLSDRFSAERPKGSFSTLEIQRTEQGDSAMYLCASSSLRGAGANTGELFFGEGSRLTVL.

This clonotype was detected only once. The V gene is TRBV20-1, the J gene TRBJ2-7; 11 bases agree with TRBD2. Germline-derived CDR1 and CDR2 are DFQATT and SNEGSKA (reference sequence). V lost 1 base to trimming and J lost 7 bases; unmatched junction nucleotides: 12. The length of the CDR3 is 16 residues. The CDR3 sequence: CSARGSGGVSYNEQYF. CDR3 in DNA: TGCAGTGCTAGAGGTAGCGGGGGGGTCTCCTACAATGAGCAGTACTTC.

The chain joins TRBV7-2 to TRBJ2-1; TRBD2 is a possible D gene (5 bases). Trimming removed 1 base at V and 10 bases at J, with 17 bases between. The CDR3 loop spans 15 amino acids. Germline CDR1 is SGHTA and CDR2 is FQGNSA. The CDR3 loop reads CASSLGGLLSGEQFF. CDR3 in DNA: TGTGCCAGCAGCTTAGGAGGGCTCTTATCCGGGGAGCAGTTCTTC.

In the case of this clonotype: The conserved closing phenylalanine or tryptophan is absent in this CDR3, likely reflecting a read error. The chain uses TRBV5-1 and TRBJ2-1, with D perhaps assigned TRBD1 or TRBD2 (6 bases each). Looked up from germline, CDR1 is SGHRS and CDR2 is YFSETQ. The CDR3 sequence is 14 residues long. Trimming shortened V by 0 bases and J by 7 bases, and 11 bases separated the two germline ends. CDR3 coding DNA: TGCGCCAGCAGCTTGGAGGGGGGCTCAAATGAGCAGTTCGTC. Its protein is CASSLEGGSNEQFV.

The rearrangement joins TRBV5-1 to TRBJ2-5; D is ambiguous. CDR1 and CDR2 from the germline V gene are SGHRS and YFSETQ. Between the trimmed V and J ends, which lost 1 base and 5 bases, there was a span of 18 bases. The CDR3 extends over 16 amino acids. CDR3 coding DNA: TGCGCCAGCAGCTTGACTACCGGATCGGTGGGGGAGACCCAGTACTTC. Translating gives CASSLTTGSVGETQYF.

This chain uses TRBV11-3 with TRBJ2-4; tentative D call: TRBD2 (7 bases). Near its end, the DNA agrees better with TRBJ2-7, so the J call may be wrong. The CDR3 runs 15 residues. CDR1 and CDR2 (germline): SGHNT, YENEEA. The CDR3 is CASSPGGGAYYEQYF. In DNA form, the CDR3 reads TGTGCCAGCAGCCCCGGCGGGGGCGCCTACTACGAGCAGTACTTC.

The chain uses TRBV20-1 and TRBJ2-5, with 9 bases identical to TRBD2. Trimming took 1 base from V and 5 from J; bases not matched to a gene: 8. There are 15 residues in the CDR3. The germline gives CDR1 DFQATT, CDR2 SNEGSKA (reference sequence). This CDR3 reads CSARVSASGEETQYF. The CDR3 coding sequence is TGCAGTGCTAGAGTGTCGGCTAGCGGGGAGGAGACCCAGTACTTC.

The rearrangement joins TRBV24-1 to TRBJ2-4; TRBD1 matches at 9 bases. The CDR3 extends over 16 amino acids. The germline V gene has CDR1 KGHDR and CDR2 SFDVKD. Trimming at V came to 4 bases and at J to 6 bases, leaving 9 bases not matched to a gene. The CDR3 sequence is CATSEAPGQGRNIQYF. The CDR3, as DNA: TGTGCCACCAGTGAGGCTCCGGGACAGGGCCGAAACATTCAGTACTTC.

The chain has TRBV20-1 and TRBJ2-7; TRBD2 matches at 8 bases. The CDR3 runs 14 residues. Germline assignment: CDR1 DFQATT and CDR2 SNEGSKA (reference sequence). Unmatched junction bases numbered 7, after V lost 3 bases and J lost 3 bases. The CDR3 sequence: CSASGGLGGYEQYF. The CDR3 bases are TGCAGTGCTAGTGGGGGACTAGGAGGCTACGAGCAGTACTTC.

The sample holds a few counts of this clonotype. This sequence joins TRBV5-1 and TRBJ2-5; D is possibly TRBD2 (5 bases). The CDR3 is 15 residues long. Looked up from germline, CDR1 is SGHRS and CDR2 is YFSETQ. Trimming took 4 bases from V and 2 from J, leaving 15 bases between them. The chain's CDR3 is CASSGGRSRQETQYF. As DNA, the CDR3 is TGCGCCAGCAGCGGAGGACGGTCTCGTCAAGAGACCCAGTACTTC.

The genes are TRBV29-1 and TRBJ1-2; a possible D gene is TRBD1 (5 bases). CDR1 is SQVTM, CDR2 ANQGSEA, per germline. The V and J ends lost 6 bases and 4 bases respectively, with 12 bases between them. The CDR3 covers 12 residues. CDR3 DNA: TGCAGCGTGGCAGGACAAGCCTATGGCTACACCTTC. Its translation: CSVAGQAYGYTF.

The CDR3 DNA sequence: TGTGCCAGCAGCGACCCGGCGACAGGGACCTACGAGCAGTACTTC. Protein product: CASSDPATGTYEQYF. The V gene is TRBV5-5, the J gene TRBJ2-7; 7 bases map to TRBD1. CDR1 and CDR2 from the germline V gene are SGHKS and YYEKEE (reference sequence). This CDR3 has 15 residues. Trimming took 4 bases from V and 2 from J; bases not matched to a gene: 9. Based on the CDR3 plus reference TRBV5-5 and TRBJ2-7, the full variable domain is DAGVTQSPTHLIKTRGQQVTLRCSPISGHKSVSWYQQVLGQGPQFIFQYYEKEERGRGNFPDRFSARQFPNYSSELNVNALLLGDSALYLCASSDPATGTYEQYFGPGTRLTVT.

The rearrangement links TRBV18 to TRBJ1-5; no clear D. The V end lost 2 bases, the J end lost 6 bases, and 17 bases lay between the germline ends. The V gene's germline CDR1 is KGHSH and CDR2 LQKENI. The CDR3 covers 16 residues. This CDR3 is CASSPSEQTPGQPQHF. As DNA, the CDR3 is TGTGCCAGCTCACCATCGGAGCAGACCCCGGGTCAGCCCCAGCATTTT.

The V call is TRBV5-4, the J call TRBJ1-2; TRBD1 aligns across 7 bases. Germline values: CDR1 SGHNT, CDR2 YYREEE (reference sequence). CDR3 length: 15 residues. Trimming removed 4 bases from V and 1 base from J; junction bases left unmatched: 7. The DNA of the CDR3 is TGTGCCAGCAGCCCACGGGACAGACATAACTATGGCTACACCTTC. It is translated as CASSPRDRHNYGYTF.